The 12 T cell receptor beta chains below all came from one sample that was sequenced in a study of T cell changes during pregnancy in multiple sclerosis. TCRdb's copy holds only in-frame clones and misses some; the assay was immunoSEQ multiplex PCR. This sample carries some 80,000 clones, roughly 90% of them seen once, and the ten largest clones take over 0.7%. This sample comprised peripheral blood, obtained in the first trimester of pregnancy. The receptors shown here come from a female donor in good health, enrolled as a control in a pregnancy study.

The DNA for the CDR3 is TGTGCCAGCAGCCGAGAGGGAGTGGAGGAGACCCAGTACTTC. Encoded protein: CASSREGVEETQYF. The V call is TRBV11-2, the J call TRBJ2-5, with a tentative D call TRBD2 (5 bases). The CDR3 spans 14 residues. CDR1 and CDR2 from the germline V gene are SGHAT and FQNNGV. V lost 5 bases and J 5 bases, leaving 15 bases between the germline ends.

This clone was counted once. This chain joins TRBV25-1 and TRBJ2-1; tentative D call: TRBD2 (6 bases). CDR1 MGHDK and CDR2 SYGVNS come from the germline V gene. The V end lost 0 bases, the J end lost 0 bases, and 15 bases lay between the germline ends. The CDR3 runs 18 residues. CDR3 in amino acids: CASSEYPGGRSSYNEQFF. DNA of the CDR3: TGTGCCAGCAGTGAATATCCCGGGGGACGGAGCTCCTACAATGAGCAGTTCTTC.

The chain carries TRBV5-1 and TRBJ1-3; no firm D call. The CDR3 is made up of 16 amino acids. Per the germline V gene, CDR1 is SGHRS and CDR2 is YFSETQ. V was pared by 0 bases and J by 7 bases, with 17 bases between. The chain's CDR3 is CASSLAGPLRENTIYF. The DNA for the CDR3 is TGCGCCAGCAGCTTGGCCGGGCCATTAAGGGAGAACACCATATATTTT. Complete variable domain (other parts from reference TRBV5-1 and TRBJ1-3): KAGVTQTPRYLIKTRGQQVTLSCSPISGHRSVSWYQQTPGQGLQFLFEYFSETQRNKGNFPGRFSGRQFSNSRSEMNVSTLELGDSALYLCASSLAGPLRENTIYFGEGSWLTVV.

The V call is TRBV20-1, the J call TRBJ2-7, with TRBD1 matching over 7 bases. Germline V gene sequence: CDR1 DFQATT, CDR2 SNEGSKA (reference sequence). J gave up 6 bases and V 6 bases, and 5 bases lay outside the gene matches. The CDR3 runs 11 residues. CDR3 loop: CSAQTGREQYF. For the CDR3, the DNA is TGCAGTGCCCAGACAGGGCGCGAGCAGTACTTC.

The V call is TRBV28, the J call TRBJ2-7; 8 bases fit TRBD1. Germline V gene data show CDR1 as MDHEN and CDR2 as SYDVKM. The CDR3 has 14 amino acids. Losses at the gene ends were 5 bases for V and 4 bases for J; bases not matched to a gene: 7. In nucleotides, the CDR3 is TGTGCCAGCAGTCCAGGGGGCGGTTTTTACGAGCAGTACTTC. As protein: CASSPGGGFYEQYF.

V is TRBV28 and J is TRBJ2-7; D might be TRBD2 (6 bases). V lost 2 bases to trimming and J lost 2 bases, with 13 bases between them. Looked up from germline, CDR1 is MDHEN and CDR2 is SYDVKM. The CDR3 totals 15 residues. CDR3 DNA: TGTGCCAGCAGTTTAAGGGCTAGCGCCGCCTACGAGCAGTACTTC. Amino acid sequence: CASSLRASAAYEQYF.

The V and J genes are TRBV7-8 and TRBJ2-1, with 10 bases aligning to TRBD2. J gave up 9 bases and V 0 bases, and 11 bases lay outside the gene matches. The germline V gene has CDR1 SGHVS and CDR2 FQNEAQ. This CDR3 contains 17 residues. Here the CDR3 reads CASSLARLAGEFFEQFF. CDR3 sequence (DNA): TGTGCCAGCAGCTTAGCGCGGCTAGCGGGAGAATTTTTTGAGCAGTTCTTC.

The chain employs TRBV7-9 and TRBJ2-3; D possibly corresponds to TRBD2 (6 bases). V gave up 5 bases and J gave up 5 bases, with 23 bases separating them. Per germline, CDR1 SEHNR and CDR2 FQNEAQ (reference sequence). The CDR3 runs 17 residues. CDR3 region: CASSPDLAAGREDTQYF. DNA of the CDR3: TGTGCCAGCAGCCCTGATCTGGCCGCGGGAAGGGAAGATACGCAGTATTTT.

This clone turned up a few times. This chain joins TRBV14 and TRBJ2-7; possibly TRBD2 for D (6 bases). Germline V lookup: CDR1 SGHDN, CDR2 FVKESK. There are 13 residues in the CDR3. Trimming stripped 2 bases from V and 6 bases from J, with 11 bases between. This CDR3 is CASSQRTISEQYF. CDR3 bases: TGTGCCAGCAGCCAACGGACTATTAGCGAGCAGTACTTC.

This clone has only one observation. V usage is TRBV11-2 and J usage is TRBJ1-2; D unresolved. V was pared by 0 bases and J by 4 bases, with 15 bases between. This CDR3 spans 16 amino acids. Germline V gene data show CDR1 as SGHAT and CDR2 as FQNNGV. The CDR3 spells CASSLDGQGYLYGYTF. The CDR3, as DNA: TGTGCCAGCAGCTTAGATGGGCAAGGATACCTCTATGGCTACACCTTC. Together with reference TRBV11-2 and TRBJ1-2, the CDR3 gives the full variable domain: EAGVAQSPRYKIIEKRQSVAFWCNPISGHATLYWYQQILGQGPKLLIQFQNNGVVDDSQLPKDRFSAERLKGVDSTLKIQPAKLEDSAVYLCASSLDGQGYLYGYTFGSGTRLTVV.

The gene calls are TRBV28 and TRBJ2-2; tentative D call: TRBD2 (5 bases). The CDR3 spans 14 residues. Deletions cut 8 bases from V and 5 bases from J, with 15 bases between. The germline CDR1 and CDR2 sequences are MDHEN and SYDVKM. The CDR3 region has the DNA TGTGCCAGCGGTGAGGGAAAATCGACCGGGGAGCTGTTTTTT. Translating it yields CASGEGKSTGELFF.

The rearrangement uses TRBV9 and TRBJ1-2; tentative D call: TRBD1 (6 bases). CDR1 is SGDLS, CDR2 YYNGEE, per germline. With 3 bases removed from V and 5 bases from J, the gap between germline ends came to 11 bases. CDR3 length equals 13 residues. The DNA of the CDR3 is TGTGCCAGCAGCGACAGGGCTGAGTATGGCTACACCTTC. It encodes CASSDRAEYGYTF.